Sequencing of this TCR beta chain was carried out in a study of blood T cell repertoires in COVID-19. Overall study context: There were acute and convalescent COVID-19 samples, and they came from the United States, Italy and Spain. Sources were T cells, B-cell-depleted T cells, or PBMCs; the material itself was cDNA or gDNA.

Recruitment covered roughly 24 US areas and drew participants whose ages spanned roughly 18 to 100 years. The V and J ends lost 0 bases and 5 bases, in that order; junction bases with no gene match: 2. Germline V gives CDR1 SGHKS, CDR2 YYEKEE (reference sequence). The CDR3 is made up of 14 amino acids. Authors' methods: Amplification from reference gene primers served as the basis for estimated nucleated cell counts. TCRdb's copy holds only in-frame clones and misses some; the assay was immunoSEQ multiplex PCR. V, J and clone size reflect that table, while D and trimming were determined from the DNA. The table includes fewer than 250,000 clones, roughly nine tenths detected once.

The V gene is TRBV5-5, the J gene TRBJ1-2, with 9 positions matching TRBD1. This receptor was identified in a woman in her late teens or twenties who had recovered from COVID-19. The sample was PBMCs or T cells enriched from blood (not recorded which). CDR3: CASSLAGTGYGYTF. As DNA, the CDR3 is TGTGCCAGCAGCTTGGCCGGGACAGGGTATGGCTACACCTTC.